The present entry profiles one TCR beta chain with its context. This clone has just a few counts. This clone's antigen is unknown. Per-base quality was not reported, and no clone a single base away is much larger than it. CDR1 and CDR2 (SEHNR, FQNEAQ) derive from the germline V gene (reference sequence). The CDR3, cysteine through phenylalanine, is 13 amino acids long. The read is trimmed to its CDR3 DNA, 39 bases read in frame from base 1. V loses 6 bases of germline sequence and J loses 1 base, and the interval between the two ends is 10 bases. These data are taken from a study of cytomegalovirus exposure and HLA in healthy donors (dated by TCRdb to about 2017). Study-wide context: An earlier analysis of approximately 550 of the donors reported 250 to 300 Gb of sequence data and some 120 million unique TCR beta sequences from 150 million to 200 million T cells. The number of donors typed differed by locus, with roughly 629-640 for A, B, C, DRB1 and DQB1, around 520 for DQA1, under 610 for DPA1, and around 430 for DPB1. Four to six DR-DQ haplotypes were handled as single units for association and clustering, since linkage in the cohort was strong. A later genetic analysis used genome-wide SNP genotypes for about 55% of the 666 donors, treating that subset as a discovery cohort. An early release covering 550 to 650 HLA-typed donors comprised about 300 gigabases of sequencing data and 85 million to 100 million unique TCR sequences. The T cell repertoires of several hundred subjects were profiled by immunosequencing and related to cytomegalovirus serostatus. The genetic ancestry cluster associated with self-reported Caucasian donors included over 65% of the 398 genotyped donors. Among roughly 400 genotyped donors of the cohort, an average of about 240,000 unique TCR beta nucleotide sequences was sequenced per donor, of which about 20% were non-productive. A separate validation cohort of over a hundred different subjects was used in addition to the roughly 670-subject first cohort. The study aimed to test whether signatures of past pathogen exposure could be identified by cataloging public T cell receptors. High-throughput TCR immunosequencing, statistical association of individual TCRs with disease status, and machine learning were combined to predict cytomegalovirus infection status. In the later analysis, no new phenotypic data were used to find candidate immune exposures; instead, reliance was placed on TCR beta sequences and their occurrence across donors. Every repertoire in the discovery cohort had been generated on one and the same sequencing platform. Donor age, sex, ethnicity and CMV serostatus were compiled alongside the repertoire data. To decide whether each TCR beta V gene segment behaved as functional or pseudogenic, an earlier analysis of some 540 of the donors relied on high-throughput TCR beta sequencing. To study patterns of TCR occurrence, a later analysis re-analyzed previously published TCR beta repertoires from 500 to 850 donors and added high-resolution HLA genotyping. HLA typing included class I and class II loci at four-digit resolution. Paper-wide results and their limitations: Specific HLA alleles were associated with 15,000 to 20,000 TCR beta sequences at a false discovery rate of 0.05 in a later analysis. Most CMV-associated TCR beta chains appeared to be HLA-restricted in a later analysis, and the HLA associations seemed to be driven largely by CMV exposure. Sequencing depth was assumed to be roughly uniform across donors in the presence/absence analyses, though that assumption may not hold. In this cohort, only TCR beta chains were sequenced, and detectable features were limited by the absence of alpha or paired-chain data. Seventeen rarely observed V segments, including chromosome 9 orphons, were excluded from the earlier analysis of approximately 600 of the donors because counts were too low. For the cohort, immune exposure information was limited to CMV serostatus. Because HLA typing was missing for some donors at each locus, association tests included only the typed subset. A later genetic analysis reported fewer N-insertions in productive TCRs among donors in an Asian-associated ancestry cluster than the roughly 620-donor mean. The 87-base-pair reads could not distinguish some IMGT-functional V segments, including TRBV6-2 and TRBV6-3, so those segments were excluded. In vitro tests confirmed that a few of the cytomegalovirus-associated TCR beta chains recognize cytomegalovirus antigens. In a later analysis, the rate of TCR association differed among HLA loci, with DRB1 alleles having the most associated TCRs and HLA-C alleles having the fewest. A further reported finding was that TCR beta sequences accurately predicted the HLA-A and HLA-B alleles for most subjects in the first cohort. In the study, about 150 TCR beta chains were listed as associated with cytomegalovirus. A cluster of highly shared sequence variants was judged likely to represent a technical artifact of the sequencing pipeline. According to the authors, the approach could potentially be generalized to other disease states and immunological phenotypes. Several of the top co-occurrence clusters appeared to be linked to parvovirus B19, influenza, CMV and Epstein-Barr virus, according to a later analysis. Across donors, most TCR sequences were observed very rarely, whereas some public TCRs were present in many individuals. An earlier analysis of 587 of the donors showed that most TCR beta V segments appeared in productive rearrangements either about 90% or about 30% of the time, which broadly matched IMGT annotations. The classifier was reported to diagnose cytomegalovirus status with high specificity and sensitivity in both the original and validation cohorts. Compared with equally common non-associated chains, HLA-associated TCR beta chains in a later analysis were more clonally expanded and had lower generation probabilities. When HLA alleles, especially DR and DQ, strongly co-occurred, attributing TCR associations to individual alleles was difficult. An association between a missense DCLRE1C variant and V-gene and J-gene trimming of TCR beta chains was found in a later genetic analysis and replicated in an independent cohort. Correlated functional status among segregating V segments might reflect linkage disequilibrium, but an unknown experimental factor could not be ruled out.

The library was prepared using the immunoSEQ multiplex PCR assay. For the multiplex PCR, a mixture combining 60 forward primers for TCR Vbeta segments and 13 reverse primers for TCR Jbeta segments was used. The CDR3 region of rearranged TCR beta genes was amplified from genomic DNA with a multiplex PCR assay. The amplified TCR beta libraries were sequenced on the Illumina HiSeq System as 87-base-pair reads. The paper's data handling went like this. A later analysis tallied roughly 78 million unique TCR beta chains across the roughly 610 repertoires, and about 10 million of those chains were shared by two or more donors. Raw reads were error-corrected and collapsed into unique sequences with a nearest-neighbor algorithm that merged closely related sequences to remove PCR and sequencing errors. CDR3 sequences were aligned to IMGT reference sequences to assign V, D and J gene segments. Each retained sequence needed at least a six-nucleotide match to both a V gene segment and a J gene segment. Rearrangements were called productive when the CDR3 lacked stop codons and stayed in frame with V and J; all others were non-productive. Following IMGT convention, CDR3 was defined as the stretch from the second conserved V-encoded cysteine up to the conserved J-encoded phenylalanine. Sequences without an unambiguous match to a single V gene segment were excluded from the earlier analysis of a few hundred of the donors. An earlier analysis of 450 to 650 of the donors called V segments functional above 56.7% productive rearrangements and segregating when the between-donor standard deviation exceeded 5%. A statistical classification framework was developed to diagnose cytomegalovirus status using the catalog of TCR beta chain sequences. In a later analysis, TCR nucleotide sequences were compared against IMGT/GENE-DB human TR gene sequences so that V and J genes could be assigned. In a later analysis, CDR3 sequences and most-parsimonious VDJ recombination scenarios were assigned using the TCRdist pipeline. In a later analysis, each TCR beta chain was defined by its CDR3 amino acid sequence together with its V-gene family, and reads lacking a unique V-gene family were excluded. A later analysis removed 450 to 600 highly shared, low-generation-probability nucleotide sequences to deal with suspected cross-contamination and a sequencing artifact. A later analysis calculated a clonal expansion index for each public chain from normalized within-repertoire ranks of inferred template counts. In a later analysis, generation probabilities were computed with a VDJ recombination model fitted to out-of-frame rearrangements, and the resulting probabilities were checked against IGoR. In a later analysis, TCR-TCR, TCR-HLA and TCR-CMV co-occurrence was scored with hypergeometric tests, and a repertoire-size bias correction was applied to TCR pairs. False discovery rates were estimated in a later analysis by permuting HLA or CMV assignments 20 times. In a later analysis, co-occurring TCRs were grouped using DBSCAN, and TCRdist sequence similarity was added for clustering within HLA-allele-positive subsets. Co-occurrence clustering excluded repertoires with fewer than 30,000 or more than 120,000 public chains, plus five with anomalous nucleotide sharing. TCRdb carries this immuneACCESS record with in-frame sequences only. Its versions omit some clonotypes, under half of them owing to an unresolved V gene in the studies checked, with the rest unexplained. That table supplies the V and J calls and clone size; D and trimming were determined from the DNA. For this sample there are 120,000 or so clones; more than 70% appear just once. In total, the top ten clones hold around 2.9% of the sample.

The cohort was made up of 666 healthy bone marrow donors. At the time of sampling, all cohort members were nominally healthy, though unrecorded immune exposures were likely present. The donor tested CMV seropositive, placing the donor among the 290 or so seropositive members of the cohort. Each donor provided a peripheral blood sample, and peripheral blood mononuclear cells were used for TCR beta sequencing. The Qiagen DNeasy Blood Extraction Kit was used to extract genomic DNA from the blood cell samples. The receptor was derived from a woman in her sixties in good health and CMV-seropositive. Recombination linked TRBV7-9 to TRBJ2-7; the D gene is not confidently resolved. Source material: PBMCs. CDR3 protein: CASSHGASYEQYF. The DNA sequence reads TGTGCCAGCAGTCATGGAGCATCCTACGAGCAGTACTTC.